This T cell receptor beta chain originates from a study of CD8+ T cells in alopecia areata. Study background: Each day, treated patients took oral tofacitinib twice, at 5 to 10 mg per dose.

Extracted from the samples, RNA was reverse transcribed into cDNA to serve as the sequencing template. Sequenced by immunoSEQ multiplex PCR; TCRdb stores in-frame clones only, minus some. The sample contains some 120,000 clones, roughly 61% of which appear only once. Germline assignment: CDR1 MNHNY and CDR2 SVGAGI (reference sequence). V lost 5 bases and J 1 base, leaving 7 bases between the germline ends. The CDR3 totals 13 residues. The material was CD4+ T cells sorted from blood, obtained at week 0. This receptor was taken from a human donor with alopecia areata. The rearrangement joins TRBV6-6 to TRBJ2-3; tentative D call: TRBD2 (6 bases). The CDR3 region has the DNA TGTGCCAGCAGTCCTAGCGGCACAGATACGCAGTATTTT. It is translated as CASSPSGTDTQYF.